This T cell receptor (beta chain) was identified in a study of tumor and adjacent non-tumor tissue in lung cancer. Three rounds of nested PCR, following a modified ARM-PCR protocol, produced the TCRbeta library. Each CDR3 protein gets one entry after TCRdb re-called the multiplex PCR reads with MiXCR. The sample gives about 43,000 distinct CDR3 sequences, more than 50% of which show up once; about 41% is in the top ten. The V and J ends lost 8 bases and 4 bases respectively, with 23 bases between them. Per the germline V gene, CDR1 is DFQATT and CDR2 is SNEGSKA (reference sequence). The CDR3 is 15 amino acids. No cell sorting was done before RNA was extracted from the tissue. This non-tumor lung sample came from over 3 cm beyond the tumor edge.

V gene TRBV20-1 combines with J gene TRBJ1-2; D not certain. The sequencing input was distant non-tumor lung tissue. This TCR derives from a man in his fifties or sixties with non-small cell lung cancer. The CDR3 DNA sequence: TGCAGTACGAGGTCGGGGATTGGCGGAGTCTATGGCTACACCTTC. Protein sequence: CSTRSGIGGVYGYTF.